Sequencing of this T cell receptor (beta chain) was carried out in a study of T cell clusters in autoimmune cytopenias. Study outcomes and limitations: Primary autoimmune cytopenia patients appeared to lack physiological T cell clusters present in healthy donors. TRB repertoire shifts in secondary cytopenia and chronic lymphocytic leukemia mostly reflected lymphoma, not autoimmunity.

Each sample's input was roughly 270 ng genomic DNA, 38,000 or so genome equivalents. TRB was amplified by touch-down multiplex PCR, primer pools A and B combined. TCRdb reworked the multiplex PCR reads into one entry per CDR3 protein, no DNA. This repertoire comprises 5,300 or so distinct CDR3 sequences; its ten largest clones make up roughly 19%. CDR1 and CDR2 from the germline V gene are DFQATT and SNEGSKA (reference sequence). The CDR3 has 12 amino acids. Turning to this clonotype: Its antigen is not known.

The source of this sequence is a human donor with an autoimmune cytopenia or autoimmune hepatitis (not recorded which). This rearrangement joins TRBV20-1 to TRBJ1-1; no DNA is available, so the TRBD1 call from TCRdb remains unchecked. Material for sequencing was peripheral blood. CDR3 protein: CSAVGQNTEAFF.